A single sample gave rise to the 10 T cell receptor beta chains below, sequenced in a study of cytomegalovirus exposure and HLA in healthy donors. PCR was performed using 60 Vbeta and 13 Jbeta primers. Method: immunoSEQ multiplex PCR; TCRdb's copy keeps in-frame clones and lacks some. The listing contains 70,000 to 75,000 clones. Sequenced sample: PBMCs. The receptors here all came from a female donor in good health and CMV-seropositive.

The chain combines TRBV6-5 with TRBJ1-1, with 7 positions matching TRBD1. Germline CDR1 reads MNHEY; CDR2 reads SVGAGI. The CDR3 has 15 amino acids. The J segment lost 4 bases and the V segment lost 2 bases, leaving 7 bases of the junction unmatched. CDR3 loop: CASSYGGQGVTEAFF. DNA for the CDR3: TGTGCCAGCAGTTACGGGGGGCAGGGGGTCACTGAAGCTTTCTTT.

V and J are TRBV27 and TRBJ1-2; D might be TRBD1 (6 bases). Trimming removed 3 bases from V and 6 bases from J, with 11 bases in between. Germline CDR1 and CDR2: MNHEY and SMNVEV (reference sequence). There are 13 residues in the CDR3. DNA for the CDR3: TGTGCCAGCAGTTTCGGGGGGCTTCATGGCTACACCTTC. Its protein is CASSFGGLHGYTF.

The rearrangement links TRBV19 to TRBJ1-1; D gene ambiguous. The CDR3 has 15 residues. CDR1 and CDR2 from the germline V gene are LNHDA and SQIVND (reference sequence). Trimming took 1 base from V and 1 from J, leaving 10 bases between them. The CDR3 protein is CASSIVRVRNTEAFF. For the CDR3, the DNA is TGTGCCAGTAGTATAGTTCGGGTCCGGAACACTGAAGCTTTCTTT. The variable domain in full, with the rest retrieved from reference TRBV19 and TRBJ1-1, is DGGITQSPKYLFRKEGQNVTLSCEQNLNHDAMYWYRQDPGQGLRLIYYSQIVNDFQKGDIAEGYSVSREKKESFPLTVTSAQKNPTAFYLCASSIVRVRNTEAFFGQGTRLTVV.

CDR3 amino acids: CASRNLRNEQFF. CDR3 nucleotides: TGTGCCAGCAGAAATTTGAGGAATGAGCAGTTCTTC. J is TRBJ2-1 and V is TRBV6-5; no clear D gene. Germline V gene data show CDR1 as MNHEY and CDR2 as SVGAGI. Trimming removed 6 bases from V and 7 bases from J, with 10 bases in between. This CDR3 spans 12 amino acids.

This chain joins TRBV28 and TRBJ2-3; the D gene is possibly TRBD2 (6 bases). CDR3 length: 16 residues. Germline-derived CDR1 and CDR2 are MDHEN and SYDVKM. V was clipped by 0 bases and J by 2 bases, with 12 bases between them. The CDR3 coding sequence is TGTGCCAGCAGTTTATGGGCCGGGGGAGACACAGATACGCAGTATTTT. Amino acid sequence: CASSLWAGGDTDTQYF.

V and J are TRBV19 and TRBJ1-2, with D hard to call. CDR3 size: 13 residues. Germline assignment: CDR1 LNHDA and CDR2 SQIVND (reference sequence). With 3 bases removed from V and 1 base from J, the gap between germline ends came to 6 bases. CDR3 nucleotide sequence: TGTGCCAGTAGTATTAACAGTAACTATGGCTACACCTTC. Translated: CASSINSNYGYTF.

The genes are TRBV10-3 and TRBJ2-5; 10 nucleotides match TRBD2. V shed 2 bases and J 4 bases; nucleotides not matched to a gene: 7. The CDR3 loop spans 16 amino acids. The germline CDR1 and CDR2 sequences are ENHRY and SYGVKD. In DNA form, the CDR3 reads TGTGCCATCAGTGAGACCAAGCGGGGGGGAGGAGAGACCCAGTACTTC. It is translated as CAISETKRGGGETQYF.

The chain is built from TRBV19 and TRBJ2-7; TRBD1 aligns across 8 bases. The CDR3 sequence is 17 residues long. The V gene end was trimmed by 0 bases and the J gene end by 2 bases; junction bases not matched to a gene: 9. Per the germline V gene, CDR1 is LNHDA and CDR2 is SQIVND (reference sequence). Here the CDR3 reads CASSIDAGTGIPYEQYF. The CDR3 DNA is TGTGCCAGTAGTATAGACGCCGGGACAGGCATTCCCTACGAGCAGTACTTC.

In DNA form, the CDR3 reads TGCGCCAGCAGCAGGACAGGCTCTGGAAACACCATATATTTT. Amino acids: CASSRTGSGNTIYF. V and J are TRBV5-1 and TRBJ1-3; 7 bases map to TRBD1. Germline V gives CDR1 SGHRS, CDR2 YFSETQ. This CDR3 has 14 amino acids. J gave up 0 bases and V 4 bases, and 1 base lay outside the gene matches. Filled out from reference TRBV5-1 and TRBJ1-3, the complete variable domain reads KAGVTQTPRYLIKTRGQQVTLSCSPISGHRSVSWYQQTPGQGLQFLFEYFSETQRNKGNFPGRFSGRQFSNSRSEMNVSTLELGDSALYLCASSRTGSGNTIYFGEGSWLTVV.

The chain joins TRBV27 to TRBJ1-2; perhaps TRBD1 as D (5 bases). CDR1 and CDR2 from the germline V gene are MNHEY and SMNVEV (reference sequence). The CDR3 is 13 residues long. Trimming shortened V by 2 bases and J by 6 bases, and 10 bases separated the two germline ends. In nucleotides, the CDR3 is TGTGCCAGCAGTTTACAGGGTAAACATGGCTACACCTTC. Residues: CASSLQGKHGYTF.